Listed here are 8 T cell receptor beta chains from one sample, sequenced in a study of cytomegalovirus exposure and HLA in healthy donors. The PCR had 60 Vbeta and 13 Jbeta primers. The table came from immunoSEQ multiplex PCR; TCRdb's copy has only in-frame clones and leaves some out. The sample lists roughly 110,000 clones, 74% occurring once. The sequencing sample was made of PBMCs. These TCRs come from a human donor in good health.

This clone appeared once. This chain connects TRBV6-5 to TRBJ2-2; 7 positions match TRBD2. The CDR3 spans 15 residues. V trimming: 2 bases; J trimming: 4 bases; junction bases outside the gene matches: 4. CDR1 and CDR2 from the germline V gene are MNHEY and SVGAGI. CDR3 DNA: TGTGCCAGCAGTTACGCGGGAGTAGGCACCGGGGAGCTGTTTTTT. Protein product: CASSYAGVGTGELFF.

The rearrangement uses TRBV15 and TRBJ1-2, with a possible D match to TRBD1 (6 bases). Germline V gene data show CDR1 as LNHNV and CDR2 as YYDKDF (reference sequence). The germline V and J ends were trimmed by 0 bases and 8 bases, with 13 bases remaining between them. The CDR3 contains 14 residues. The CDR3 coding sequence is TGTGCCACCAGCAGAGATTCGTACAGGGAGGGCTACACCTTC. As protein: CATSRDSYREGYTF.

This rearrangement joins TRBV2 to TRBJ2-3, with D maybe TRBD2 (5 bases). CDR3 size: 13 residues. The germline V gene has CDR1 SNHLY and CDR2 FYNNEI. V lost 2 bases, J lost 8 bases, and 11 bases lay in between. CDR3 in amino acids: CASSETDFSTQYF. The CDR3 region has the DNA TGTGCCAGCAGTGAAACGGACTTCTCTACGCAGTATTTT.

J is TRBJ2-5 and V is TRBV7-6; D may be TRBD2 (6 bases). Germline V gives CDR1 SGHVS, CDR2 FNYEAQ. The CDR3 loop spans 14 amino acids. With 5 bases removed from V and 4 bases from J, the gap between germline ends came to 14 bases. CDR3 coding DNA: TGTGCCAGCAGCCACCGGGACTTTGGAGAGACCCAGTACTTC. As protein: CASSHRDFGETQYF.

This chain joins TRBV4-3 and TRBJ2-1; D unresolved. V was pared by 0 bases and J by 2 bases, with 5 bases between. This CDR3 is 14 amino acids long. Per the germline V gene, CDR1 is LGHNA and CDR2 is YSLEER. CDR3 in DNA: TGCGCCAGCAGCCAAGATACGGCCTACAATGAGCAGTTCTTC. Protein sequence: CASSQDTAYNEQFF.

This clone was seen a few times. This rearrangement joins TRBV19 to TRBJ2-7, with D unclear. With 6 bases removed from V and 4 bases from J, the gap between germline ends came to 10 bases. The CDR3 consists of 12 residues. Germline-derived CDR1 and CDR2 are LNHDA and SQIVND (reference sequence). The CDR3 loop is CASSPGWYEQYF. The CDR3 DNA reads TGTGCCAGTAGCCCCGGGTGGTACGAGCAGTACTTC.

This CDR3 reads CASSQPKTGMDTEAFF. The CDR3 DNA reads as TGCGCCAGCAGCCAACCCAAAACAGGGATGGACACTGAAGCTTTCTTT. The rearrangement joins TRBV4-1 to TRBJ1-1, with D tentatively TRBD1 (6 bases). Trimming removed 2 bases at V and 3 bases at J, with 16 bases between. This CDR3 contains 16 residues. The germline CDR1 and CDR2 sequences are MGHRA and YSYEKL.

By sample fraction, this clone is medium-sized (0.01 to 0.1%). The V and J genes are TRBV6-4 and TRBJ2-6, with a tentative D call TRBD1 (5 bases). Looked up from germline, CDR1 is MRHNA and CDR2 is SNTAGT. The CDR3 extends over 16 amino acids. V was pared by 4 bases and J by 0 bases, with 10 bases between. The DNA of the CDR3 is TGTGCCAGCAGTGCGCAGGGTAACTCTGGGGCCAACGTCCTGACTTTC. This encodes CASSAQGNSGANVLTF.